This T cell receptor (beta chain) was sequenced in a study of a mutant IDH1 vaccine in newly diagnosed glioma (dated by TCRdb to the early 2020s). Background on the whole study: Of the roughly 33 treated patients, approximately 62% were male and about 38% were female, and the mean age was around 40 years. Before enrollment, most patients had been given radiochemotherapy with temozolomide as standard therapy, while the rest had received either radiotherapy alone or temozolomide alone. Peripheral blood was collected at six visits: V03 (baseline), V05, V07, V10, V12 and V13. Longitudinal TCRB deep sequencing was performed for 20 to 30 treated patients wherever samples were available for exploratory analyses. Overall study results and their limits: Immune responses induced by the vaccine were seen in around 93% of patients across multiple MHC alleles. No apparent relationship was observed between pseudoprogression and alterations in the top peripheral T cell clonotypes detected by TCRB sequencing. The authors stated that sample limitations prevented analyses of patient blood samples from being reproduced. Availability determined which PBMC samples were chosen for TCRB deep sequencing.

The germline V end is reduced by 0 bases and the J end by 6 bases; junction bases left unmatched: 6. Counted from cysteine to phenylalanine, this CDR3 has 15 amino acids. The only DNA kept is the CDR3, 45 bases in frame from the first base. From a lookup of the germline V gene, CDR1 and CDR2 are KGHSH and LQKENI. This clone was seen only once. Its binding antigen is unknown. No much larger clone is present one base from it, and per-base qualities are unavailable. Library construction relied on the immunoSEQ multiplex PCR assay. Rearranged TCR beta chain sequences were amplified using the hsTCRB Kit according to the manufacturer's protocol. An Illumina MiSeq was used to sequence the TCRB libraries. Per the original workflow: The proprietary platform of the kit vendor was used for demultiplexing, trimming and gene mapping. Here the immuneACCESS table is served through TCRdb, limited to in-frame sequences with V and J called. Missing clones are a known gap in these copies; in checked studies unresolved V genes cover under half, and the rest lacks a known reason. From that table come the V and J calls and clone size; the DNA was used to work out D and trimming. The sample data list 98,000 or so clones, and 70% to 90% of these were observed just once. Approximately 0.6% of the sample rests with the top ten.

What this sample's time point label stands for: baseline, week 1 (first vaccination visit). The treatment or condition label, as the study defines it: pre-vaccination baseline after standard-of-care therapy. The donors had newly diagnosed IDH1-mutant astrocytomas of WHO grade 3 or 4 that showed loss of nuclear ATRX. The samples were drawn from NOA16, a multicentre, single-arm, open-label phase I trial in Germany that tested a mutant IDH1 peptide vaccine in humans for the first time. For immunogenicity testing, the blood drawn at visit V03 was used as the baseline sample. Genomic DNA for TCRB sequencing was extracted from EDTA blood using the DNeasy Blood and Tissue Kit.

The source material was PBMCs, sampled from a glioma patient treated with radiotherapy, temozolomide or both. In this chain, TRBV18 is recombined with TRBJ2-5, and 8 bases in between align with TRBD1. This clonotype was sampled from a woman between 50 and 59 years old with glioma. The encoded CDR3 is CASSPPVAGGKTQYF. The DNA sequence is TGTGCCAGCTCACCACCGGTGGCAGGGGGCAAGACCCAGTACTTC.